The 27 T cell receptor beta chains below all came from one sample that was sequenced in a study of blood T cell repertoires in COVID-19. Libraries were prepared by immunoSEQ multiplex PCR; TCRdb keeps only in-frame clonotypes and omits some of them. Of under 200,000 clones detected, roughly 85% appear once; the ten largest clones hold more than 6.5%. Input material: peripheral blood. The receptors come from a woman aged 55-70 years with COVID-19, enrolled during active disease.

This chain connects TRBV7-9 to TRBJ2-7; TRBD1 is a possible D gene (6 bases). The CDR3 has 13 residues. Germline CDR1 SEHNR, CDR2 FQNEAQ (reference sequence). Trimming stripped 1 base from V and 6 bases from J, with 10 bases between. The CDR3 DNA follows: TGTGCCAGCAGCTTAGAGGGCAGGGGCGAGCAGTACGTC. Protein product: CASSLEGRGEQYV.

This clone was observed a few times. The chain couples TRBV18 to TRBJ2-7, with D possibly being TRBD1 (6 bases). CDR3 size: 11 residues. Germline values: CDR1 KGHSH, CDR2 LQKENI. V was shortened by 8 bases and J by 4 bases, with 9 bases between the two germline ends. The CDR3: CASTDRYEQYF. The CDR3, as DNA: TGTGCCAGCACCGACAGGTACGAGCAGTACTTC.

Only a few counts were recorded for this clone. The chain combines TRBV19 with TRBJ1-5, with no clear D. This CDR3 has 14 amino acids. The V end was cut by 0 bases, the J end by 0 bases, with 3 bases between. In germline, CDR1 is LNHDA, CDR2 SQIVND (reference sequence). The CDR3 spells CASSIDGSNQPQHF. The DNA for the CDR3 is TGTGCCAGTAGTATAGACGGTAGCAATCAGCCCCAGCATTTT.

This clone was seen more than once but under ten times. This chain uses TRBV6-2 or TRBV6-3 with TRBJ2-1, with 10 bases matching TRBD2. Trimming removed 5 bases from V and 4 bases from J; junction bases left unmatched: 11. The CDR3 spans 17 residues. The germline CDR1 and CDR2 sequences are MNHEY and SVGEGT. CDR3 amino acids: CASSAVAGGQAYNEQFF. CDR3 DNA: TGTGCCAGCAGTGCGGTAGCGGGGGGCCAGGCGTACAATGAGCAGTTCTTC.

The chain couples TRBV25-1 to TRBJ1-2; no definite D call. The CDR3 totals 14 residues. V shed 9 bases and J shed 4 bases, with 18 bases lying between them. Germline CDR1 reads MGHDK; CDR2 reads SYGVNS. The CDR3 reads CASSPPGSPYGYTF. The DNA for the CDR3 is TGTGCCAGTAGCCCCCCCGGGTCTCCCTATGGCTACACCTTC.

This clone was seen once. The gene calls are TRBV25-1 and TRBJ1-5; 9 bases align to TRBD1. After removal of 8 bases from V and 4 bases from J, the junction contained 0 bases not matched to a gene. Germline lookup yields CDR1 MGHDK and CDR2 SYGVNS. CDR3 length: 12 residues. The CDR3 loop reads CASGQGNQPQHF. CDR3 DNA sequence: TGTGCCAGCGGACAGGGGAATCAGCCCCAGCATTTT.

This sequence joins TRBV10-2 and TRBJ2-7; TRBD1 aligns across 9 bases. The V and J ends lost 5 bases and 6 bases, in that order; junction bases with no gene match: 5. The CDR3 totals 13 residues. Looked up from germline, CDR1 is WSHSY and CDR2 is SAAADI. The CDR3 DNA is TGCGCCAGCAGTTCCGGGACAGGGTTCGAGCAGTACGTC. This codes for CASSSGTGFEQYV.

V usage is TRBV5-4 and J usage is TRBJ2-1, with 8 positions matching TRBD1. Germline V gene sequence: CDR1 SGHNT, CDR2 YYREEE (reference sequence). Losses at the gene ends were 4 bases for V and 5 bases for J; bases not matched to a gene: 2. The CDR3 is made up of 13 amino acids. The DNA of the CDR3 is TGTGCCAGCAGCCGGGGACAGGACAATGAGCAGTTCTTC. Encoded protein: CASSRGQDNEQFF.

The CDR3 nucleotides are TGTGCCAGCAGCTTAAGAGGAAATCAGCCCCAGCATTTT. Translated: CASSLRGNQPQHF. V is TRBV7-2 and J is TRBJ1-5; D is undetermined. V was cut by 2 bases and J by 4 bases, with 6 bases left in between. This CDR3 comprises 13 residues. Germline V gives CDR1 SGHTA, CDR2 FQGNSA.

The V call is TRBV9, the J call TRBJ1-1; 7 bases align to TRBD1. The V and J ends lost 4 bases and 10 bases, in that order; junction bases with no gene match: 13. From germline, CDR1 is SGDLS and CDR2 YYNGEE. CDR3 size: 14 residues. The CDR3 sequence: CASSPRQGGLLAFF. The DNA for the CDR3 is TGTGCCAGCAGCCCCAGACAGGGTGGTTTGTTAGCTTTCTTT.

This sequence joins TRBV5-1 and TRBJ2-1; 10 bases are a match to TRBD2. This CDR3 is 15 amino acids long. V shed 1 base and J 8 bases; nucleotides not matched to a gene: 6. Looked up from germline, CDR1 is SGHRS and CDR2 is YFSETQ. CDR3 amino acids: CASSLITSGNDEQFF. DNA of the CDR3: TGCGCCAGCAGCTTGATTACTAGCGGGAACGATGAGCAGTTCTTC. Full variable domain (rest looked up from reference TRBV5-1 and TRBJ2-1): KAGVTQTPRYLIKTRGQQVTLSCSPISGHRSVSWYQQTPGQGLQFLFEYFSETQRNKGNFPGRFSGRQFSNSRSEMNVSTLELGDSALYLCASSLITSGNDEQFFGPGTRLTVL.

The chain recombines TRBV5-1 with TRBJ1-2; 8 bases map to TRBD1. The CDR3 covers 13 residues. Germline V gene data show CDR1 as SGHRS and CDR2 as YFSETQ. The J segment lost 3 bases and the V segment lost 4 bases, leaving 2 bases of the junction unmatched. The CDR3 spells CASSPDRDYGYTF. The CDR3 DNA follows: TGCGCCAGCAGCCCGGACAGGGACTATGGCTACACCTTC.

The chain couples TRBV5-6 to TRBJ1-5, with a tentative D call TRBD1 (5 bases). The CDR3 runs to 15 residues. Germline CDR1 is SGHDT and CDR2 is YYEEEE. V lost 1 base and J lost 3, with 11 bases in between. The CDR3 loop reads CASSLFPGINQPQHF. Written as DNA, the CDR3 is TGTGCCAGCAGCTTGTTTCCAGGGATCAATCAGCCCCAGCATTTT.

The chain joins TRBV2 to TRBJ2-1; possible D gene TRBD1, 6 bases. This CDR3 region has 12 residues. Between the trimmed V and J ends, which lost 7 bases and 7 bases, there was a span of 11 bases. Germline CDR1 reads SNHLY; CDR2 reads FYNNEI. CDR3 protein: CASMGAWNEQFF. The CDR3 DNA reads TGTGCCAGCATGGGGGCGTGGAATGAGCAGTTCTTC.

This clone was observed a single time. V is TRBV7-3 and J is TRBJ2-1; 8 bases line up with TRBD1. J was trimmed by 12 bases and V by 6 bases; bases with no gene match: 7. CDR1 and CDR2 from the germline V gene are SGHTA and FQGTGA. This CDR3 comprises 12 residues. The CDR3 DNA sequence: TGTGCCAGCAGTGGGACAGGTCTCGGGCAGTTCTTC. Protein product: CASSGTGLGQFF.

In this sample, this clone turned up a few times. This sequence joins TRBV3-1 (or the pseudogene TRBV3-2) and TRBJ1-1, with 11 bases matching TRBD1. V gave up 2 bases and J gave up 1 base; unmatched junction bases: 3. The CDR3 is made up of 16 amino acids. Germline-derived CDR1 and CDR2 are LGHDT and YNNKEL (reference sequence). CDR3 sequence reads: CASSQPGQGENTEAFF. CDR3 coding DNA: TGTGCCAGCAGCCAACCGGGACAGGGGGAGAACACTGAAGCTTTCTTT.

The CDR3 bases are TGTGCTAGTGGCTCCGGGACAGGTGGCTACACCTTC. The encoded protein is CASGSGTGGYTF. The chain combines TRBV12-5 with TRBJ1-2, with 8 bases aligning to TRBD1. Unmatched junction bases numbered 4, after V lost 6 bases and J lost 7 bases. The CDR3 is 12 residues long. CDR1 is LGHNT, CDR2 FRNRAP, per germline.

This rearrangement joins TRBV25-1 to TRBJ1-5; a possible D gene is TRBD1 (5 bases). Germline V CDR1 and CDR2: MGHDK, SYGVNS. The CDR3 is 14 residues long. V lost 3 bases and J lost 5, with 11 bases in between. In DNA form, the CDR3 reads TGTGCCAGCAGTGACTTCGGGGGGGATCAGCCCCAGCATTTT. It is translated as CASSDFGGDQPQHF.

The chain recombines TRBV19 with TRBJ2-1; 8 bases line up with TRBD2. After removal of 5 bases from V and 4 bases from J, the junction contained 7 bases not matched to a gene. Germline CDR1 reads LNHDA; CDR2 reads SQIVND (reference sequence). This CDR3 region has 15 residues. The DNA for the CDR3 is TGTGCCAGTAGTTCGGGGGCGGGGGGATACAATGAGCAGTTCTTC. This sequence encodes CASSSGAGGYNEQFF.

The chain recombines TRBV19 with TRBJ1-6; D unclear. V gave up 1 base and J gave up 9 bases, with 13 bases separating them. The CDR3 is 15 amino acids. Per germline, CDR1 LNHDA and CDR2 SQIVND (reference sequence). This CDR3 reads CASSIGGQMTSPLHF. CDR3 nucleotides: TGTGCCAGTAGTATAGGAGGGCAGATGACTTCACCCCTCCACTTT.

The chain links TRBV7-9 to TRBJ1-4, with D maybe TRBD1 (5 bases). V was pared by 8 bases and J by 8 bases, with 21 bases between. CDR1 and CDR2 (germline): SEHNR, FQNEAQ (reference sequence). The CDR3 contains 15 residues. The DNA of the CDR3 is TGTGCCAGCGGCCAGGGAATGCCAGGAGGGGAAAAACTGTTTTTT. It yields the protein CASGQGMPGGEKLFF.

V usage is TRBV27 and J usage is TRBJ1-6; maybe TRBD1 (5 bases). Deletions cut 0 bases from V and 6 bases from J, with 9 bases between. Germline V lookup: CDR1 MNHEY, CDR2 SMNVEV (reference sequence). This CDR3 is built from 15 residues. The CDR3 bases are TGTGCCAGCAGTTTATCGGGACTGCCTAATTCACCCCTCCACTTT. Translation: CASSLSGLPNSPLHF.

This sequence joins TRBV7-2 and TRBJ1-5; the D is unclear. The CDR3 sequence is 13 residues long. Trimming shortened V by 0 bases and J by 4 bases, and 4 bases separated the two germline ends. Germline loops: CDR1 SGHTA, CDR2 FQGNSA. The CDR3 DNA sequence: TGTGCCAGCAGCTTAGCGAGTAATCAGCCCCAGCATTTT. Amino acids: CASSLASNQPQHF.

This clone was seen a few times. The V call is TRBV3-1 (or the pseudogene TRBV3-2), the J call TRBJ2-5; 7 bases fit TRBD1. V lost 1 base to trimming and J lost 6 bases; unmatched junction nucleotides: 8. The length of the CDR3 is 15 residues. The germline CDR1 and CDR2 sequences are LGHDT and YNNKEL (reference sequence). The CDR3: CASSQGQGGAKTQYF. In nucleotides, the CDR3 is TGTGCCAGCAGCCAAGGACAGGGTGGGGCGAAGACCCAGTACTTC.

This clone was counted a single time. The DNA for the CDR3 is TGCGCCAGCAGAGACGGGACAGGGGGCTACAATGAGCAGTTCTTC. Its translation is CASRDGTGGYNEQFF. The chain carries TRBV5-1 and TRBJ2-1; 11 nucleotides match TRBD1. This CDR3 spans 15 amino acids. The germline CDR1 and CDR2 sequences are SGHRS and YFSETQ. Germline trimming cut 5 bases from V and 3 bases from J; bases unmatched to any gene: 4.

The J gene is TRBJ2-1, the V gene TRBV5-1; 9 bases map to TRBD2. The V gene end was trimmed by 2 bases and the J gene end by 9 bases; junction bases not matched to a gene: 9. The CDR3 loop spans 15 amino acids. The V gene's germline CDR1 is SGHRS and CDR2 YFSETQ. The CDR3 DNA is TGCGCCAGCAGCTTAAACGCGGGAGGGCAGGGTGAGCAGTTCTTC. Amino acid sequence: CASSLNAGGQGEQFF.

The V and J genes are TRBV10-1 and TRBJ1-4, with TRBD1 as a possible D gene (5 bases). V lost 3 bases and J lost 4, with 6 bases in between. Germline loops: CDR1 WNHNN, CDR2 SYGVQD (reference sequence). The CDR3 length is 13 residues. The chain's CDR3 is CASSDRVNEKLFF. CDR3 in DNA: TGCGCCAGCAGTGACAGGGTTAATGAAAAACTGTTTTTT.